This T cell receptor beta chain was sequenced during a study of patients and donors after allogeneic stem cell transplantation. This CDR3 has 10 residues. V dropped 4 bases and J dropped 6 bases, with 6 bases sitting between them. In germline, CDR1 is SQVTM, CDR2 ANQGSEA. TCRdb re-called the RT-PCR reads with MiXCR, one entry per CDR3 protein. The data show 90,000 to 130,000 distinct CDR3 sequences, 35% seen once. This clonotype came up a few times. The TCR originated in a human donor who was either an allogeneic HSCT recipient or a stem cell or donor lymphocyte infusion donor (not recorded which). It is not recorded whose cells these are; they may come from a transplant donor. The chain couples TRBV29-1 to TRBJ1-1; D not resolved. The sequencing sample was made of blood, either unsorted or a sorted T cell fraction (not recorded which). The CDR3 nucleotides read TGCAGCGTTGGGACGGCTGAAGCTTTCTTT. It yields the protein CSVGTAEAFF.